This record covers a single T cell receptor (beta chain). Its antigen is currently unknown. 60 Vbeta and 13 Jbeta primers were used in PCR. Repertoires were generated with immunoSEQ multiplex PCR, while TCRdb's copy carries only in-frame clones and drops some. The table shows 140,000 or so clones, with 75% to 90% occurring only once. Healthy bone marrow donors made up the cohort. This specimen belongs to a study of cytomegalovirus exposure and HLA in healthy donors. Study conclusions and caveats: When a later analysis was performed, an Asian-associated ancestry cluster reportedly had fewer N-insertions than the 666-donor mean. Researchers reported from a later analysis that most CMV-associated TCR beta chains appeared HLA-restricted. 87-base-pair reads could not separate some V segments, including TRBV6-2 and TRBV6-3.

Germline values: CDR1 SGHKS, CDR2 YYEKEE (reference sequence). Trimming took 4 bases from V and 5 from J; bases not matched to a gene: 10. The CDR3 loop spans 15 amino acids. The clonotype originates from a man aged 35 to 55 in good health and CMV-seronegative. V gene TRBV5-5 combines with J gene TRBJ1-1; 8 bases line up with TRBD1. Input material: PBMCs. The CDR3 protein is CASSRGDRGTTEAFF. CDR3 bases: TGTGCCAGCAGCAGGGGTGACAGGGGCACTACTGAAGCTTTCTTT.